The T cell receptor beta chain described here comes from a study of blood T cell repertoires in COVID-19. The wider study: The study drew acute and convalescent COVID-19 samples from the United States, Italy and Spain. Sources were T cells, B-cell-depleted T cells, or PBMCs; the material itself was cDNA or gDNA.

The data were produced by immunoSEQ multiplex PCR, yet TCRdb's version contains in-frame clones alone and is incomplete. This sample has roughly 140,000 clones, with 88% found just once. Looked up from germline, CDR1 is SGDLS and CDR2 is YYNGEE. CDR3 size: 12 residues. The V and J ends lost 4 bases and 7 bases respectively, with 9 bases between them. The TCR originated in a human donor in a cohort sampled during active COVID-19. The sample taken for sequencing was peripheral blood. The chain links TRBV9 to TRBJ2-1; D is unresolved. The DNA for the CDR3 is TGTGCCAGCAGCCAAGTTACAAATGAGCAGTTCTTC. Protein: CASSQVTNEQFF.